The present T cell receptor (beta chain) was sequenced within a study of blood T cells in healthy people across ages. General study findings and limits: PBMCs were not sorted, which prevented a conclusive comparison of naive versus antigen-experienced cells. Age brought a roughly linear fall in TCR beta diversity measured per million T cells.

The V gene's germline CDR1 is ENHRY and CDR2 SYGVKD. The CDR3 runs 11 residues. V shed 6 bases and J shed 3 bases, with 4 bases lying between them. This clonotype was found many times. As yet, its antigen is unknown. With a J-beta primer mix and a sample-barcoded 5' primer, a second PCR ran about 6 to 11 cycles. Each cDNA molecule was tagged by a template-switch adaptor with 12 random nucleotides. TCRdb reprocessed the 5' RACE reads via MiXCR and lists one record per CDR3 protein. The sample lists 800,000 to 950,000 distinct CDR3 sequences, around 36% occurring once. The sequenced sample consisted of blood. This sequence joins TRBV10-3 and TRBJ2-3; D unclear. The origin of this receptor is a young man in good health. CDR3 nucleotide sequence: TGTGCCATCAGCATAACAGATACGCAGTATTTT. Protein: CAISITDTQYF.